One and the same sample provided the 18 T cell receptor beta chains below, sequenced in a study of early T cells in non-severe SARS-CoV-2 infection. TCRdb re-called the 5' RACE reads with MiXCR, one entry per CDR3 protein. The data hold about 61,000 distinct CDR3 sequences, with about a tenth observed a single time. Sequencing used whole blood. The receptors were sampled from an adult who was a healthcare worker with PCR-confirmed SARS-CoV-2 infection or an uninfected control (not recorded which).

This clonotype was counted many times. The chain employs TRBV6-5 and TRBJ1-1; a possible D gene is TRBD1 (6 bases). Germline-derived CDR1 and CDR2 are MNHEY and SVGAGI. This CDR3 contains 13 residues. The germline V and J ends were trimmed by 8 bases and 0 bases, with 10 bases remaining between them. DNA of the CDR3: TGTGCCAGCTCAGGGGCTATGAACACTGAAGCTTTCTTT. Translation gives CASSGAMNTEAFF.

The sample holds many counts of this clonotype. V usage is TRBV15 and J usage is TRBJ2-4; 7 nucleotides align to TRBD2. Looked up from germline, CDR1 is LNHNV and CDR2 is YYDKDF (reference sequence). V shed 8 bases, J shed 0 bases, and the junction held 1 base outside the gene matches. The CDR3 loop spans 13 amino acids. CDR3 sequence (DNA): TGTGCCACCGCGGGGGTAGCCAAAAACATTCAGTACTTC. It is translated as CATAGVAKNIQYF.

This clonotype was recorded many times. The chain links TRBV7-9 to TRBJ2-5; D is undetermined. This CDR3 is 14 amino acids long. Per the germline V gene, CDR1 is SEHNR and CDR2 is FQNEAQ (reference sequence). V dropped 5 bases and J dropped 4 bases, with 14 bases sitting between them. In DNA, the CDR3 is TGTGCCAGCAGCATCTCTAGGGCACGAGAGACCCAGTACTTC. Protein product: CASSISRARETQYF.

This clonotype turned up a few times. V and J are TRBV4-2 and TRBJ2-5; D ambiguous. CDR1 is LGHNA, CDR2 YNFKEQ, per germline. The CDR3 runs 14 residues. V lost 2 bases and J 2 bases, leaving 9 bases between the germline ends. CDR3 sequence (DNA): TGTGCCAGCAGCCAATGGTCGGAGCAAGAGACCCAGTACTTC. As protein: CASSQWSEQETQYF.

This clonotype was recorded at least ten times. The rearrangement uses TRBV7-6 and TRBJ2-2; D remains ambiguous. This CDR3 is built from 16 residues. Germline V lookup: CDR1 SGHVS, CDR2 FNYEAQ. The V gene lost 3 bases and the J gene lost 0 bases, with 11 bases spanning the gap. CDR3 residues: CASSFSGVPNTGELFF. The CDR3 nucleotides are TGTGCCAGCAGCTTCAGTGGGGTTCCGAACACCGGGGAGCTGTTTTTT.

This clonotype occurred many times. V usage is TRBV7-9 and J usage is TRBJ2-3, with TRBD1 as a possible D gene (5 bases). The CDR3 length is 18 residues. CDR1 is SEHNR, CDR2 FQNEAQ, per germline (reference sequence). With 4 bases removed from V and 1 base from J, the gap between germline ends came to 21 bases. Written as DNA, the CDR3 is TGTGCCAGCAGCTCAACCTTCCAGGGTGGGTCGGGCACAGATACGCAGTATTTT. Translation: CASSSTFQGGSGTDTQYF.

J is TRBJ1-4 and V is TRBV29-1; D gene uncertain. This CDR3 has 13 amino acids. Germline assignment: CDR1 SQVTM and CDR2 ANQGSEA. V was shortened by 7 bases and J by 8 bases, with 17 bases between the two germline ends. The CDR3 coding sequence is TGCAGCGCCCAGCGGAGCGGGTCCGAAAAACTGTTTTTT. Translation: CSAQRSGSEKLFF.

This clonotype was counted ten times or more. The chain uses TRBV7-2 and TRBJ2-7; 7 bases line up with TRBD1. Germline V gene lookup returns CDR1 SGHTA and CDR2 FQGNSA. Trimming cost V 5 bases and J 2 bases; bases outside gene matches: 3. There are 13 residues in the CDR3. Here the CDR3 reads CASSQGQTYEQYF. The CDR3 DNA reads as TGTGCCAGCAGCCAGGGACAGACCTACGAGCAGTACTTC.

This clonotype was seen ten or more times. This chain joins TRBV7-2 and TRBJ1-2, with D hard to call. The CDR3 runs 16 residues. The V end lost 1 base, the J end lost 7 bases, and 19 bases lay between the germline ends. The V gene's germline CDR1 is SGHTA and CDR2 FQGNSA. CDR3 residues: CASSLDSWSQEGGYTF. CDR3 DNA sequence: TGTGCCAGCAGCTTAGATTCGTGGTCGCAGGAAGGTGGCTACACCTTC.

This clonotype occurred a few times. The chain recombines TRBV29-1 with TRBJ2-6; D is unclear. This CDR3 has 15 amino acids. Trimming shortened V by 4 bases and J by 0 bases, and 10 bases separated the two germline ends. The V gene's germline CDR1 is SQVTM and CDR2 ANQGSEA. CDR3: CSVGGSSSGANVLTF. The CDR3 nucleotides are TGCAGCGTTGGTGGTAGCAGCTCTGGGGCCAACGTCCTGACTTTC. Looking up the rest from reference TRBV29-1 and TRBJ2-6 gives the full variable domain: SAVISQKPSRDICQRGTSLTIQCQVDSQVTMMFWYRQQPGQSLTLIATANQGSEATYESGFVIDKFPISRPNLTFSTLTVSNMSPEDSSIYLCSVGGSSSGANVLTFGAGSRLTVL.

This clonotype was observed a handful of times. The chain employs TRBV3-1 and TRBJ2-1, with D perhaps TRBD1 (5 bases). The V gene lost 0 bases and the J gene lost 10 bases, with 19 bases spanning the gap. The germline CDR1 and CDR2 sequences are LGHDT and YNNKEL (reference sequence). CDR3 length equals 16 residues. The CDR3 DNA reads as TGTGCCAGCAGCCAAGATTTTGGGGCGGCCCTACCCGAGCAGTTCTTC. Encoded protein: CASSQDFGAALPEQFF.

Many counts were recorded for this clonotype. J is TRBJ2-7 and V is TRBV11-2; D remains unclear. This CDR3 contains 15 residues. Trimming removed 0 bases at V and 0 bases at J, with 9 bases between. CDR1 is SGHAT and CDR2 is FQNNGV in the germline V gene. CDR3 in DNA: TGTGCCAGCAGCTTAGAAAGCCCTTCCTCCTACGAGCAGTACTTC. It is translated as CASSLESPSSYEQYF. Full variable domain (outside the CDR3, taken from reference TRBV11-2 and TRBJ2-7): EAGVAQSPRYKIIEKRQSVAFWCNPISGHATLYWYQQILGQGPKLLIQFQNNGVVDDSQLPKDRFSAERLKGVDSTLKIQPAKLEDSAVYLCASSLESPSSYEQYFGPGTRLTVT.

In this sample, this clonotype turned up many times. This rearrangement joins TRBV6-5 to TRBJ2-2; D might be TRBD2 (5 bases). In germline, CDR1 is MNHEY, CDR2 SVGAGI. V dropped 5 bases and J dropped 6 bases, with 16 bases sitting between them. This CDR3 contains 15 residues. CDR3 sequence: CASSTTEGEPGELFF. For the CDR3, the DNA is TGTGCCAGCAGTACAACAGAGGGTGAACCCGGGGAGCTGTTTTTT.

This clonotype was seen ten or more times. The rearrangement links TRBV6-5 to TRBJ1-1, with a possible D match to TRBD1 (6 bases). Germline V gene data show CDR1 as MNHEY and CDR2 as SVGAGI. Trimming left V 5 bases short and J 5 bases short, with 18 bases between. The CDR3 totals 15 residues. DNA for the CDR3: TGTGCCAGCAGTCGCGAGGGGGTCGCCGCGACTGAAGCTTTCTTT. This codes for CASSREGVAATEAFF.

This clonotype has a count of ten or more. The V call is TRBV2, the J call TRBJ1-2, with TRBD1 matching over 7 bases. The CDR3 totals 14 residues. The ends lost 6 bases at V and 3 bases at J; junction bases unmatched: 7. Germline CDR1 SNHLY, CDR2 FYNNEI. As DNA, the CDR3 is TGTGCCAGCAGCCCTTGGCAGGGGGACTATGGCTACACCTTC. It translates to CASSPWQGDYGYTF.

A few counts support this clonotype. V usage is TRBV29-1 and J usage is TRBJ2-3, with D perhaps TRBD1 (6 bases). The V end lost 0 bases, the J end lost 3 bases, and 10 bases lay between the germline ends. Germline CDR1 reads SQVTM; CDR2 reads ANQGSEA. The CDR3 loop spans 14 amino acids. The CDR3 DNA reads as TGCAGCGTTGAAGAGGCCAGGGGTACAGATACGCAGTATTTT. Its protein product is CSVEEARGTDTQYF.

The chain recombines TRBV19 with TRBJ2-1; TRBD2 might be the D (6 bases). V gave up 6 bases and J gave up 5 bases, with 20 bases separating them. The CDR3 is 16 residues long. Germline CDR1 and CDR2: LNHDA and SQIVND (reference sequence). The CDR3 is CASSPDYGGVHNEQFF. CDR3 DNA sequence: TGTGCCAGTAGCCCGGACTATGGTGGGGTCCACAATGAGCAGTTCTTC. The full variable domain, its missing parts supplied by reference TRBV19 and TRBJ2-1, is DGGITQSPKYLFRKEGQNVTLSCEQNLNHDAMYWYRQDPGQGLRLIYYSQIVNDFQKGDIAEGYSVSREKKESFPLTVTSAQKNPTAFYLCASSPDYGGVHNEQFFGPGTRLTVL.

A few counts support this clonotype. The rearrangement uses TRBV29-1 and TRBJ2-5; 7 bases agree with TRBD1. V trimming: 2 bases; J trimming: 6 bases; junction bases outside the gene matches: 9. Per germline, CDR1 SQVTM and CDR2 ANQGSEA. The CDR3 covers 14 residues. In DNA form, the CDR3 reads TGCAGCGTTGAACCACCGACAGGGCTGAAGACCCAGTACTTC. Encoded protein: CSVEPPTGLKTQYF.